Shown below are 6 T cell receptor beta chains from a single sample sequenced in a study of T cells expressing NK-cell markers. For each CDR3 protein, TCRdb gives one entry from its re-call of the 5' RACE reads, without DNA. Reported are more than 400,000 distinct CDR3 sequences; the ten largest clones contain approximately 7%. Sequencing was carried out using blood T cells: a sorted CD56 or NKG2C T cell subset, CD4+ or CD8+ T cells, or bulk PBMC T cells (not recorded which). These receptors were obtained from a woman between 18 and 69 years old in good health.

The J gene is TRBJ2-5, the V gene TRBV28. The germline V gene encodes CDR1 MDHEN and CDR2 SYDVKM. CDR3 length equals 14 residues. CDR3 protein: CASSFRGFQETQYF.

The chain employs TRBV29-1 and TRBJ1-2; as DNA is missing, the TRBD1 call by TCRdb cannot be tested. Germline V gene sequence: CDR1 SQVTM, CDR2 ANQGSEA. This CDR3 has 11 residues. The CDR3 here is CSVVLGQGYTF. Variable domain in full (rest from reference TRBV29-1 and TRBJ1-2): SAVISQKPSRDICQRGTSLTIQCQVDSQVTMMFWYRQQPGQSLTLIATANQGSEATYESGFVIDKFPISRPNLTFSTLTVSNMSPEDSSIYLCSVVLGQGYTFGSGTRLTVV.

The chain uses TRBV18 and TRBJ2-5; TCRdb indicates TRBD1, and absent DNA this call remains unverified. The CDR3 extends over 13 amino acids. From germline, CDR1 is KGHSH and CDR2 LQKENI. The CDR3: CASSQQTEETQYF.

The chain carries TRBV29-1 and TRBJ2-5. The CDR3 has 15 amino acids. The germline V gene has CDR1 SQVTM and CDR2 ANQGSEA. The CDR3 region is CSVVVSGSLKETQYF.

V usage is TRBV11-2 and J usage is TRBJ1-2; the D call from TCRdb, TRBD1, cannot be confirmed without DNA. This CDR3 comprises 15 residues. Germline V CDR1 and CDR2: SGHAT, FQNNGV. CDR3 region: CASSLSARGLDGYTF.

CDR3: CASRASGAGELFF. V and J are TRBV2 and TRBJ2-2; TCRdb selects TRBD1, and the lack of DNA leaves this call unchecked. The CDR3 is 13 amino acids. Germline V lookup: CDR1 SNHLY, CDR2 FYNNEI.